A single sample is the source of the 29 T cell receptor beta chains below, sequenced in a study of PD-1 blockade in classical Hodgkin lymphoma. Brentuximab vedotin exposure varied among the patients, all of whom had relapsed after autologous stem cell transplantation. The repertoire was sequenced with immunoSEQ multiplex PCR; TCRdb's copy has only in-frame clones and lacks some. Of about 58,000 clones detected, 91% appear once; the ten largest clones hold roughly 10%. This sample comprised peripheral blood mononuclear cells (PBMCs), obtained before the second cycle of nivolumab. These receptors originate from a human donor with classical Hodgkin lymphoma.

This chain joins TRBV7-3 and TRBJ2-2; D is undetermined. V lost 5 bases and J 4 bases, leaving 8 bases between the germline ends. Germline lookup yields CDR1 SGHTA and CDR2 FQGTGA. The CDR3 is 13 residues long. In nucleotides, the CDR3 is TGTGCCAGCAGCCCCACATCCACCGGGGAGCTGTTTTTT. Translation: CASSPTSTGELFF.

V usage is TRBV5-6 and J usage is TRBJ2-3, with 13 bases aligning to TRBD2. Germline assignment: CDR1 SGHDT and CDR2 YYEEEE. The CDR3 totals 19 residues. Trimming at V came to 2 bases and at J to 1 base, leaving 10 bases not matched to a gene. The DNA of the CDR3 is TGTGCCAGCAGCTTTCAAAAACTAGCGGGGGGGCAGGGCACAGATACGCAGTATTTT. Translating it yields CASSFQKLAGGQGTDTQYF.

This clone has only one observation. The V and J genes are TRBV7-9 and TRBJ2-3; 13 bases map to TRBD2. Looked up from germline, CDR1 is SEHNR and CDR2 is FQNEAQ (reference sequence). The CDR3 is made up of 17 amino acids. Trimming took 5 bases from V and 0 from J; bases not matched to a gene: 5. CDR3 sequence: CASSPGTSGTSTDTQYF. The CDR3, as DNA: TGTGCCAGCAGCCCCGGGACTAGCGGGACGAGCACAGATACGCAGTATTTT.

The V and J genes are TRBV4-1 and TRBJ2-5; 8 bases fit TRBD2. V was clipped by 0 bases and J by 2 bases; unmatched bases: 5. The CDR3 is made up of 16 amino acids. Germline CDR1 and CDR2: MGHRA and YSYEKL. The CDR3 nucleotides are TGCGCCAGCAGCCAAGATAGAGCGGGGGTACAAGAGACCCAGTACTTC. Amino acid sequence: CASSQDRAGVQETQYF.

This chain links TRBV4-2 with TRBJ1-1; TRBD1 agrees at 9 bases. After removal of 8 bases from V and 3 bases from J, the junction contained 10 bases not matched to a gene. CDR3 length: 15 residues. Germline V gene sequence: CDR1 LGHNA, CDR2 YNFKEQ. The CDR3: CASRPGTGTDTEAFF. The CDR3 coding sequence is TGTGCCAGCCGACCCGGGACAGGGACCGACACTGAAGCTTTCTTT.

The J gene is TRBJ2-1, the V gene TRBV6-6, with no clear D. This CDR3 region has 14 residues. Germline CDR1 and CDR2: MNHNY and SVGAGI (reference sequence). Trimming cost V 2 bases and J 7 bases, with 12 bases left between them. The CDR3 DNA sequence: TGTGCCAGCAGTTACACCGACGGTTCTAATGAGCAGTTCTTC. It specifies CASSYTDGSNEQFF.

The V and J genes are TRBV4-1 and TRBJ2-3, with 11 nucleotides matching TRBD2. The CDR3 runs 21 residues. Losses at the gene ends were 0 bases for V and 6 bases for J; bases not matched to a gene: 20. In germline, CDR1 is MGHRA, CDR2 YSYEKL. CDR3 nucleotide sequence: TGCGCCAGCAGCCAAGACCCCGCCGTTAATGGACTAGCGGGCCCTCGGGATACGCAGTATTTT. Its protein product is CASSQDPAVNGLAGPRDTQYF.

V and J are TRBV5-6 and TRBJ2-7, with D perhaps matching TRBD1 (6 bases). The CDR3 totals 13 residues. Germline V gene lookup returns CDR1 SGHDT and CDR2 YYEEEE. Trimming cost V 4 bases and J 4 bases, with 12 bases left between them. The CDR3 spells CASSLLGAYEQYF. As DNA, the CDR3 is TGTGCCAGCAGCCTTTTGGGGGCATACGAGCAGTACTTC. The whole variable domain, filled in from reference TRBV5-6 and TRBJ2-7, reads DAGVTQSPTHLIKTRGQQVTLRCSPKSGHDTVSWYQQALGQGPQFIFQYYEEEERQRGNFPDRFSGHQFPNYSSELNVNALLLGDSALYLCASSLLGAYEQYFGPGTRLTVT.

The chain carries TRBV2 and TRBJ2-4, with TRBD2 matching over 7 bases. J was trimmed by 4 bases and V by 10 bases; bases with no gene match: 7. The CDR3 spans 13 residues. The germline gives CDR1 SNHLY, CDR2 FYNNEI. In nucleotides, the CDR3 is TGTGCCACCCGGGGGGAGACTAAAAACATTCAGTACTTC. This encodes CATRGETKNIQYF.

This clone was seen a handful of times. The genes are TRBV7-2 and TRBJ1-3; maybe TRBD1 (5 bases). V lost 2 bases and J 4 bases, leaving 15 bases between the germline ends. This CDR3 has 16 residues. Germline V gene lookup returns CDR1 SGHTA and CDR2 FQGNSA. The CDR3 region is CASSLSGTSGGNTIYF. As DNA, the CDR3 is TGTGCCAGCAGCTTATCGGGGACCTCGGGAGGAAACACCATATATTTT.

V and J are TRBV16 and TRBJ1-5, with D unclear. The germline V and J ends were trimmed by 0 bases and 4 bases, with 4 bases remaining between them. The CDR3 has 13 amino acids. The germline gives CDR1 KGHSY, CDR2 FQNENV. CDR3 loop: CASSQSGNQPQHF. The CDR3 region has the DNA TGTGCCAGCAGCCAATCTGGGAATCAGCCCCAGCATTTT. The full variable domain, its missing parts supplied by reference TRBV16 and TRBJ1-5, is GEEVAQTPKHLVRGEGQKAKLYCAPIKGHSYVFWYQQVLKNEFKFLISFQNENVFDETGMPKERFSAKCLPNSPCSLEIQATKLEDSAVYFCASSQSGNQPQHFGDGTRLSIL.

The V and J genes are TRBV5-8 and TRBJ2-2; no clear D. CDR3 length equals 14 residues. Trimming took off 5 bases at V and 1 base at J, with 9 bases between the two ends. Germline V gives CDR1 SGHTS, CDR2 YDEGEE. CDR3 loop: CASSIWGNTGELFF. CDR3 coding DNA: TGTGCCAGCAGTATCTGGGGGAACACCGGGGAGCTGTTTTTT.

V and J are TRBV2 and TRBJ2-3; 7 bases match TRBD2. The germline CDR1 and CDR2 sequences are SNHLY and FYNNEI. There are 15 residues in the CDR3. Germline trimming cut 2 bases from V and 2 bases from J; bases unmatched to any gene: 4. CDR3 amino acids: CASSESRGDTDTQYF. CDR3 DNA sequence: TGTGCCAGCAGTGAATCACGGGGGGACACAGATACGCAGTATTTT.

The rearrangement uses TRBV28 and TRBJ2-2; D is uncertain. Germline CDR1 and CDR2: MDHEN and SYDVKM. This CDR3 is 15 amino acids long. Trimming left V 6 bases short and J 2 bases short, with 13 bases between. The CDR3 protein is CASRAEVRNTGELFF. CDR3 bases: TGTGCCAGCAGGGCAGAGGTGCGAAACACCGGGGAGCTGTTTTTT.

V and J are TRBV7-9 and TRBJ1-2; D might be TRBD1 (5 bases). The CDR3 is made up of 15 amino acids. V was shortened by 3 bases and J by 3 bases, with 14 bases between the two germline ends. Germline lookup yields CDR1 SEHNR and CDR2 FQNEAQ (reference sequence). CDR3 nucleotide sequence: TGTGCCAGCAGCTTTTTCCTTGGCAGGGACTATGGCTACACCTTC. Its protein product is CASSFFLGRDYGYTF.

The chain has TRBV7-9 and TRBJ2-7; TRBD1 aligns across 9 bases. V was pared by 5 bases and J by 3 bases, with 8 bases of the junction left unmatched. The CDR3 is 15 amino acids. CDR1 is SEHNR and CDR2 is FQNEAQ in the germline V gene (reference sequence). CDR3 DNA sequence: TGTGCCAGCAGCCTAATCACAGGGGGCGGCTACGAGCAGTACTTC. Translated: CASSLITGGGYEQYF.

This clone was recorded once. The rearrangement uses TRBV30 and TRBJ1-5; D gene unclear. Trimming pared 5 bases from V and 5 bases from J, leaving 7 bases between. Germline-derived CDR1 and CDR2 are GTSNPN and SVGIG (reference sequence). This CDR3 is built from 11 residues. The CDR3 protein is CAWGLDQPQHF. In nucleotides, the CDR3 is TGTGCCTGGGGCCTCGATCAGCCCCAGCATTTT.

The chain carries TRBV7-9 and TRBJ2-5; D remains ambiguous. This CDR3 has 13 residues. Per the germline V gene, CDR1 is SEHNR and CDR2 is FQNEAQ (reference sequence). V shed 5 bases and J shed 2 bases, with 9 bases lying between them. CDR3 coding DNA: TGTGCCAGCAGCACCCAATTACAAGAGACCCAGTACTTC. The encoded protein is CASSTQLQETQYF.

The chain is built from TRBV4-3 and TRBJ1-4; TRBD1 is a possible D gene (6 bases). The CDR3 contains 18 residues. Trimming shortened V by 1 base and J by 4 bases, and 19 bases separated the two germline ends. Germline lookup yields CDR1 LGHNA and CDR2 YSLEER. The CDR3: CASSQARIGQMHNEKLFF. CDR3 coding DNA: TGCGCCAGCAGCCAAGCTAGAATAGGACAGATGCATAATGAAAAACTGTTTTTT.

This chain links TRBV5-8 with TRBJ1-3; 9 bases map to TRBD1. The CDR3 has 17 residues. Germline CDR1 reads SGHTS; CDR2 reads YDEGEE. Losses at the gene ends were 0 bases for V and 2 bases for J; bases not matched to a gene: 6. In nucleotides, the CDR3 is TGTGCCAGCAGCTTGGACCGGGACAGGGTAACTGGAAACACCATATATTTT. The encoded protein is CASSLDRDRVTGNTIYF.

The chain uses TRBV23-1 and TRBJ1-1, with D unresolved. TRBV23-1 is known as an ORF, though its function is uncertain. CDR3 length: 17 amino acids. With 3 bases removed from V and 0 bases from J, the gap between germline ends came to 17 bases. The CDR3 region has the DNA TGCGCCAGCAGTCAGACTCCGCCCGGAGAAATGAACACTGAAGCTTTCTTT. Translation gives CASSQTPPGEMNTEAFF.

The rearrangement uses TRBV29-1 and TRBJ2-1; weak D call: TRBD2 (5 bases). Germline lookup yields CDR1 SQVTM and CDR2 ANQGSEA. Trimming pared 6 bases from V and 5 bases from J, leaving 8 bases between. The CDR3 contains 11 residues. CDR3 nucleotides: TGCAGCGTCACTAGGGACAATGAGCAGTTCTTC. Its protein is CSVTRDNEQFF.

This chain connects TRBV2 to TRBJ1-1; TRBD1 might be the D (5 bases). CDR1 and CDR2 from the germline V gene are SNHLY and FYNNEI. Trimming took 7 bases from V and 4 from J, leaving 22 bases between them. The CDR3 is 16 residues long. Here the CDR3 DNA reads TGTGCCAGCATTCACCCCCTGGGGGTCGGGGGCACTGAAGCTTTCTTT. As protein: CASIHPLGVGGTEAFF. The full variable domain, completed using reference TRBV2 and TRBJ1-1, is EPEVTQTPSHQVTQMGQEVILRCVPISNHLYFYWYRQILGQKVEFLVSFYNNEISEKSEIFDDQFSVERPDGSNFTLKIRSTKLEDSAMYFCASIHPLGVGGTEAFFGQGTRLTVV.

J is TRBJ2-7 and V is TRBV5-1; D is unclear. Trimming removed 4 bases at V and 2 bases at J, with 10 bases between. The germline CDR1 and CDR2 sequences are SGHRS and YFSETQ. The CDR3 consists of 13 residues. CDR3 coding DNA: TGCGCCAGCAGCGGAGACGTACCCTACGAGCAGTACTTC. It yields the protein CASSGDVPYEQYF.

The chain is built from TRBV11-1 and TRBJ2-7; possible D gene TRBD1, 6 bases. This CDR3 comprises 15 residues. CDR1 and CDR2 (germline): SGHAT, FQDESV (reference sequence). V lost 2 bases and J lost 7, with 18 bases in between. This chain's CDR3 is CASSLHPGEVREQYF. The DNA of the CDR3 is TGTGCCAGCAGCTTACACCCAGGGGAAGTACGGGAGCAGTACTTC. Variable domain in full (rest from reference TRBV11-1 and TRBJ2-7): EAEVAQSPRYKITEKSQAVAFWCDPISGHATLYWYRQILGQGPELLVQFQDESVVDDSQLPKDRFSAERLKGVDSTLKIQPAELGDSAMYLCASSLHPGEVREQYFGPGTRLTVT.

The V gene is TRBV5-1, the J gene TRBJ1-4; tentative D call: TRBD1 (5 bases). The CDR3 consists of 17 residues. V lost 2 bases and J 0 bases, leaving 14 bases between the germline ends. In germline, CDR1 is SGHRS, CDR2 YFSETQ. The DNA for the CDR3 is TGCGCCAGCAGCTTAAATCCCTCAGGGTCAACTAATGAAAAACTGTTTTTT. This encodes CASSLNPSGSTNEKLFF.

The rearrangement links TRBV27 to TRBJ2-7; 12 bases line up with TRBD1. CDR1 and CDR2 (germline): MNHEY, SMNVEV (reference sequence). Trimming took 3 bases from V and 6 from J; bases not matched to a gene: 9. CDR3 length equals 16 residues. Written as DNA, the CDR3 is TGTGCCAGCAGTTTTCACGGGGGGACAGGGGGCTCCGAGCAGTACTTC. Its translation is CASSFHGGTGGSEQYF.

The chain is built from TRBV27 and TRBJ2-1, with 7 bases identical to TRBD2. Trimming took 3 bases from V and 10 from J; bases not matched to a gene: 6. CDR3 length: 13 residues. The germline V gene has CDR1 MNHEY and CDR2 SMNVEV (reference sequence). Here the CDR3 DNA reads TGTGCCAGCAGTTTGACTAGCTTCTACGAGCAGTTCTTC. Translated: CASSLTSFYEQFF.

The chain is built from TRBV27 and TRBJ2-1, with TRBD2 identical over 11 bases. Germline V gives CDR1 MNHEY, CDR2 SMNVEV (reference sequence). V trimming: 8 bases; J trimming: 7 bases; junction bases outside the gene matches: 4. CDR3 length: 13 amino acids. The CDR3 DNA reads as TGTGCCAGCCGTAGCGGGGGGGCGAATGAGCAGTTCTTC. Its protein product is CASRSGGANEQFF.